This TCR beta chain was found in a study of T cells in Graves' hyperthyroidism and ophthalmopathy. Study-wide results and caveats: Most expanded thyroid clonotypes above 0.001 also appeared in blood. A 13 V-J model separated ophthalmopathy from stable hyperthyroidism.

Note on this clonotype: The antigen is undetermined.

V was clipped by 10 bases and J by 1 base; unmatched bases: 12. This CDR3 has 15 residues. CDR1 and CDR2 (germline): ENHRY, SYGVKD. Authors of the study amplified TCR beta CDR3 regions from RNA transcripts. The HTBI set primed first-round TCR CDR3 RT-PCR. TCRdb fed the multiplex PCR reads into MiXCR, producing one record per CDR3 protein. Seen here are about 500,000 distinct CDR3 sequences, 40% to 50% observed once, and the top ten hold around two fifths. Material for sequencing was peripheral blood or thyroid tissue (not recorded which). This chain links TRBV10-3 with TRBJ2-7; 8 positions agree with TRBD2. The receptor comes from an adult woman with Graves' disease, either hyperthyroidism or ophthalmopathy (not recorded which). CDR3 in amino acids: CATAKGSGVSYEQYF. For the CDR3, the DNA is TGTGCCACCGCGAAAGGTAGCGGGGTGTCCTACGAGCAGTACTTC.